This entry concerns a single T cell receptor (beta chain). Which antigen it targets is not known. No base quality information exists; no much larger clone differs at one position. Whole blood was collected in K2EDTA tubes by collaborating institutions according to the institutions' own protocols. For TCRbeta analysis, collaborator samples were shipped as frozen whole blood, as isolated PBMCs, or as DNA extracted from either sample type. This sample was taken from a study of blood T cell repertoires in COVID-19 (dated by TCRdb to about 2020). General notes on the study: Samples covering the acute and convalescent phases of COVID-19 were provided by collaborators in the United States, Italy and Spain. The material from the prospective study consisted of cDNA or gDNA derived from T cells, B-cell-depleted T cells, or PBMCs. Subjects who had been exposed to COVID-19, were actively infected with it, or had recovered from it provided the deeply sampled blood TCRbeta repertoires that made up the dataset. The repertoires were made available in a free public database intended to serve as a resource for research on the immune response to SARS-CoV-2. The samples were drawn from the first 160 participants of the ongoing ImmuneRACE study and from 1,254 subjects provided by 6 global collaborators. The sample metadata nearly always contained a de-identified subject ID, COVID-19 status, age in years and sex. Where available, HLA class I and class II types were obtained from metadata supplied by the sample provider rather than from assay-based typing. The paper as a whole reports these results and caveats: The amount of clinical and demographic metadata varied by source and participant and was provided uncurated.

From the cysteine through the phenylalanine, the CDR3 covers 17 amino acids. The retained sequence is limited to the CDR3, 51 bases, with the frame set at the first base. Based on the germline V gene, the CDR1 and CDR2 sequences are SGHTA and FQGNSA. Trimming takes 1 base from V and 8 bases from J, and the germline ends sit 18 bases apart. TCRbeta CDR3 regions were amplified from genomic DNA by means of the immunoSEQ Assay, a bias-controlled multiplex PCR. The source study handled its data this way. Nucleated cell counts per sample were estimated from amplification of reference gene primers within the assay. To quantify the absolute abundance of each unique TCRbeta CDR3 rearrangement, sequence reads were collapsed and filtered. For each sample, productive Simpson clonality was calculated by taking the square root of Simpson's diversity index across productive rearrangements. Imported from immuneACCESS, the table was reduced by TCRdb to in-frame sequences with V and J called. These copies leave out some clones; in studies compared against another copy, an unresolved V gene accounts for under half, and the cause of the remainder is not known. The DNA gave D and trimming, while V, J and clone size come from that table. This sample gives 70,000 or so clones in total; around nine tenths of them show up just once. The top ten constitute about a tenth of the sample.

This TCR came from a human donor in a cohort sampled during active COVID-19. The rearrangement combines TRBV7-2 with TRBJ1-6; the D segment cannot be called with confidence. The sequencing sample was made of peripheral blood. The CDR3 reads CASSLEAQESSYSPLHF. The DNA sequence follows: TGTGCCAGCAGCTTAGAGGCGCAGGAATCTTCTTATTCACCCCTCCACTTT.